These T cell receptor beta chains were read from a single sample in a study of T-cell memory formation after mild COVID-19. TCRdb fed the 5' RACE reads into MiXCR, producing one record per CDR3 protein. This table holds tens of thousands of distinct CDR3 sequences, about 21% found once. Sequenced sample: PBMCs or a T cell subset sorted from them (not recorded which). The source of these receptors is an adult who had mild COVID-19 (a few samples of this study predate the infection). Cell type and time point are not known. The CDR3 runs from the conserved cysteine through the conserved F or W. The order of the fields is J gene, clone size, D gene, CDR3 length, V gene, CDR3 protein, CDR3 DNA. D genes are given only for firm matches. Size tells how often a clone was seen (once, few, many) or the class of an expanded clone, and some rows leave it out.

J gene: TRBJ1-1; clone size: many; D gene: NA; CDR3 length: 14; V gene: TRBV5-1; CDR3 protein: CASTPGDRNTEAFF; CDR3 DNA: TGCGCCAGCACTCCCGGGGACCGGAACACTGAAGCTTTCTTT
J gene: TRBJ2-7; clone size: few; D gene: TRBD1; CDR3 length: 12; V gene: TRBV20-1; CDR3 protein: CSARDRGYEQYF; CDR3 DNA: TGCAGTGCTAGGGACAGGGGCTACGAGCAGTACTTC
J gene: TRBJ2-5; clone size: many; D gene: TRBD2; CDR3 length: 15; V gene: TRBV9; CDR3 protein: CASSVLGGSLETQYF; CDR3 DNA: TGTGCCAGCAGCGTATTGGGGGGGAGCTTGGAGACCCAGTACTTC
J gene: TRBJ2-3; clone size: many; D gene: NA; CDR3 length: 12; V gene: TRBV5-1; CDR3 protein: CASSLGGDTQYF; CDR3 DNA: TGCGCCAGCAGCTTGGGCGGGGATACGCAGTATTTT
J gene: TRBJ2-3; clone size: few; D gene: TRBD2; CDR3 length: 16; V gene: TRBV7-8; CDR3 protein: CASSLPGGTGTDTQYF; CDR3 DNA: TGTGCCAGCAGCTTACCGGGGGGAACGGGCACAGATACGCAGTATTTT
J gene: TRBJ1-1; clone size: many; D gene: NA; CDR3 length: 13; V gene: TRBV18; CDR3 protein: CASSPPGKTEAFF; CDR3 DNA: TGTGCCAGCTCACCACCAGGGAAAACTGAAGCTTTCTTT
J gene: TRBJ2-3; clone size: many; D gene: TRBD2; CDR3 length: 16; V gene: TRBV7-6; CDR3 protein: CASSSRTSGSGDTQYF; CDR3 DNA: TGTGCCAGCAGCTCCCGGACTAGCGGGAGTGGTGATACGCAGTATTTT
J gene: TRBJ2-5; clone size: many; D gene: NA; CDR3 length: 16; V gene: TRBV7-9; CDR3 protein: CASSRPTWGRGETQYF; CDR3 DNA: TGTGCCAGCAGCCGACCTACCTGGGGGCGCGGGGAGACCCAGTACTTC
J gene: TRBJ2-1; clone size: many; D gene: TRBD2; CDR3 length: 17; V gene: TRBV15; CDR3 protein: CATSRDLGGTSNNEQFF; CDR3 DNA: TGTGCCACCAGCAGAGATCTTGGCGGGACTAGCAACAATGAGCAGTTCTTC
J gene: TRBJ2-7; clone size: NA; D gene: NA; CDR3 length: 15; V gene: TRBV15; CDR3 protein: CATSPRWADVYEQYF; CDR3 DNA: TGTGCCACCAGCCCCAGATGGGCGGATGTTTACGAGCAGTACTTC
J gene: TRBJ2-4; clone size: many; D gene: NA; CDR3 length: 15; V gene: TRBV5-1; CDR3 protein: CASSSSPGAKNIQYF; CDR3 DNA: TGCGCCAGCAGCTCGAGTCCGGGGGCCAAAAACATTCAGTACTTC
J gene: TRBJ2-2; clone size: NA; D gene: NA; CDR3 length: 14; V gene: TRBV19; CDR3 protein: CASNSLGNTGELFF; CDR3 DNA: TGTGCCAGTAATTCACTGGGGAACACCGGGGAGCTGTTTTTT
J gene: TRBJ1-4; clone size: NA; D gene: NA; CDR3 length: 15; V gene: TRBV5-1; CDR3 protein: CASSPWAGVGEKLFF; CDR3 DNA: TGCGCCAGCAGCCCCTGGGCAGGGGTGGGAGAAAAACTGTTTTTT
J gene: TRBJ2-3; clone size: many; D gene: NA; CDR3 length: 14; V gene: TRBV9; CDR3 protein: CASSVKGTTDTQYF; CDR3 DNA: TGTGCCAGCAGCGTAAAAGGGACCACAGATACGCAGTATTTT
J gene: TRBJ1-2; clone size: NA; D gene: NA; CDR3 length: 11; V gene: TRBV20-1; CDR3 protein: CSARSGYGYTF; CDR3 DNA: TGCAGTGCTAGGTCCGGGTATGGCTACACCTTC
J gene: TRBJ2-3; clone size: NA; D gene: NA; CDR3 length: 11; V gene: TRBV29-1; CDR3 protein: CSVQAPDTQYF; CDR3 DNA: TGCAGCGTACAGGCCCCAGATACGCAGTATTTT
J gene: TRBJ2-2; clone size: many; D gene: NA; CDR3 length: 15; V gene: TRBV11-2; CDR3 protein: CASSLVQQYTGELFF; CDR3 DNA: TGTGCCAGCAGCTTAGTTCAGCAATACACCGGGGAGCTGTTTTTT
J gene: TRBJ1-4; clone size: NA; D gene: TRBD1; CDR3 length: 15; V gene: TRBV20-1; CDR3 protein: CSARDPYRGSKKLFF; CDR3 DNA: TGCAGTGCTAGAGACCCGTACAGGGGTTCGAAAAAACTGTTTTTT
J gene: TRBJ2-1; clone size: NA; D gene: NA; CDR3 length: 20; V gene: TRBV30; CDR3 protein: CAWRTRVAEGSLRMYNEQFF; CDR3 DNA: TGTGCCTGGAGGACAAGGGTCGCGGAGGGGTCACTTCGTATGTACAATGAGCAGTTCTTC
J gene: TRBJ2-3; clone size: many; D gene: TRBD1; CDR3 length: 14; V gene: TRBV3-1; CDR3 protein: CASSQGQGGDTQYF; CDR3 DNA: TGTGCCAGCAGCCAAGGACAGGGGGGGGATACGCAGTATTTT
J gene: TRBJ2-3; clone size: many; D gene: NA; CDR3 length: 15; V gene: TRBV7-9; CDR3 protein: CASSYGVRSTDTQYF; CDR3 DNA: TGTGCCAGCAGCTACGGCGTCAGAAGCACAGATACGCAGTATTTT
J gene: TRBJ2-1; clone size: many; D gene: TRBD2; CDR3 length: 14; V gene: TRBV4-2; CDR3 protein: CASSPEGTSGEQFF; CDR3 DNA: TGTGCCAGCAGCCCAGAAGGGACTAGCGGTGAGCAGTTCTTC
J gene: TRBJ2-5; clone size: many; D gene: NA; CDR3 length: 15; V gene: TRBV7-9; CDR3 protein: CASSPATGPQETQYF; CDR3 DNA: TGTGCCAGCAGCCCCGCGACGGGACCACAAGAGACCCAGTACTTC
J gene: TRBJ2-5; clone size: NA; D gene: NA; CDR3 length: 15; V gene: TRBV3-1; CDR3 protein: CASSQEGFNQETQYF; CDR3 DNA: TGTGCCAGCAGCCAAGAGGGGTTTAACCAAGAGACCCAGTACTTC
J gene: TRBJ2-5; clone size: NA; D gene: NA; CDR3 length: 14; V gene: TRBV7-2; CDR3 protein: CASSLRPSRETQYF; CDR3 DNA: TGTGCCAGCAGCTTGAGGCCTAGCCGGGAGACCCAGTACTTC